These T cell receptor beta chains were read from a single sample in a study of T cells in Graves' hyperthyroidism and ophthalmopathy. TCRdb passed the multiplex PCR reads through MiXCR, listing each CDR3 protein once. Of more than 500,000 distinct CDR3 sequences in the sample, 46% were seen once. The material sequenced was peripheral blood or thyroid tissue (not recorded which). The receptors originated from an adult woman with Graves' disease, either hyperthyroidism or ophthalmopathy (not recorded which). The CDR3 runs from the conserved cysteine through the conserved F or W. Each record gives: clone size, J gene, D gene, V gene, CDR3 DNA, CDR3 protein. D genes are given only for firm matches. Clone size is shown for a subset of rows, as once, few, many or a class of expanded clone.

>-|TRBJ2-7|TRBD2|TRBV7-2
TGTGCCAGCAGTACAGCGGGAGGGTCCTACGAGCAGTACTTC
CASSTAGGSYEQYF
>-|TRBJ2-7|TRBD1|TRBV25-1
TGTGCCAGCAGTCGATCCGGGACAGGGTTGTACGAGCAGTACTTC
CASSRSGTGLYEQYF
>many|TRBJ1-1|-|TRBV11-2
TGTGCCAGCAGCTTCCTACTGAACACTGAAGCTTTCTTT
CASSFLLNTEAFF
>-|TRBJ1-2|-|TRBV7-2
TGTGCCAGCAGCTTAGGGACTACCTATGGCTACACCTTC
CASSLGTTYGYTF
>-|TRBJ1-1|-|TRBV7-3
TGTGCCAGCAGTTGGGGCAGGGCCGCTGAAGCTTTCTTT
CASSWGRAAEAFF
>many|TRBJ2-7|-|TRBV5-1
TGCGCCAGCAGCCTTCGGCTTTCCTACGAGCAGTACTTC
CASSLRLSYEQYF
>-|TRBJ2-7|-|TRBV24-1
TGTGCCACCAGTGGAGGGGACGAGCAGTACTTC
CATSGGDEQYF
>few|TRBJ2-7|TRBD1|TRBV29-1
TGCAGCGTCGGGGGACAGGGCTACGAGCAGTACTTC
CSVGGQGYEQYF
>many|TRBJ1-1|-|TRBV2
TGTGCCAGCAGTGAACGGCTTAAAGCTTTCTTT
CASSERLKAFF
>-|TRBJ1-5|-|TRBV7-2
TGTGCCAGCAGCAGGAGCGGGGGGAGCAATCAGCCCCAGCATTTT
CASSRSGGSNQPQHF
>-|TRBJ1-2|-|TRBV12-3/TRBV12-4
TGTGCCAGCAGTCCCAAGGGCAGGGCGGGGAGAGTCTATGGCTACACCTTC
CASSPKGRAGRVYGYTF
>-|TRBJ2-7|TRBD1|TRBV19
TGTGCCAGTAGTATGGGGGGACAGGGTAGCCACGAGCAGTACTTC
CASSMGGQGSHEQYF
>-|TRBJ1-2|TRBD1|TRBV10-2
TGCGCCAGCAGCCCCGGGACAGGCTATGGCTACACCTTC
CASSPGTGYGYTF
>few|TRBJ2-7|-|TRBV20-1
TGCAGTGCTAGACTTACCCTAGGTCCGGCCGAGCAGTACTTC
CSARLTLGPAEQYF
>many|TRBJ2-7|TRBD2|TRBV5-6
TGTGCCAGCAGCAAGGGACTAGCGGCTTCCTACGAGCAGTACTTC
CASSKGLAASYEQYF
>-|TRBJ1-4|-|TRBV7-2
TGTGCCAGCAGCTTCAGACAGGAGATAGGAAAACTGTTTTTT
CASSFRQEIGKLFF